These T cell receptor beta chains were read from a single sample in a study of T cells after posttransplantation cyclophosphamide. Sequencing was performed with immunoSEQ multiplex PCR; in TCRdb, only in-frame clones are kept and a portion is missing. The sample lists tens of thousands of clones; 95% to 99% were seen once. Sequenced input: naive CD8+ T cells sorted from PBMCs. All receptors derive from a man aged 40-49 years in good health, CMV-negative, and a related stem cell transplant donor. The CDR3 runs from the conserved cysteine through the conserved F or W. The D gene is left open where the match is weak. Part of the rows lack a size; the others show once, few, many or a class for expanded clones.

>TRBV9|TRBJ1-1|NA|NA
CASSVGSTNTEAFF
TGTGCCAGCAGCGTAGGGAGCACGAACACTGAAGCTTTCTTT
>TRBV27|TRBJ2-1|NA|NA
CASNRGSSYNEQFF
TGTGCCAGCAATAGGGGCTCATCCTACAATGAGCAGTTCTTC
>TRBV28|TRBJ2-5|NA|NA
CATAGKGETQYF
TGTGCCACCGCGGGAAAAGGAGAGACCCAGTACTTC
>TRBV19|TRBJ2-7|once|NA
CASSEGDTYEQYF
TGTGCCAGTAGTGAAGGGGACACCTACGAGCAGTACTTC
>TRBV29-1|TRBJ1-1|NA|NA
CSAVGNTANTEAFF
TGCAGCGCCGTCGGTAATACAGCGAACACTGAAGCTTTCTTT
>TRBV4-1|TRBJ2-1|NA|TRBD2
CASSRTTPGTSGYNEQFF
TGCGCCAGCAGCAGAACTACCCCCGGGACTAGCGGTTACAATGAGCAGTTCTTC
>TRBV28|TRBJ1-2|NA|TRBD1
CASSRDSTYGYTF
TGTGCCAGCAGTCGGGACAGCACCTATGGCTACACCTTC
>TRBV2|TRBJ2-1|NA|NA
CASMTASSDNEQFF
TGTGCCAGCATGACAGCAAGCTCAGACAATGAGCAGTTCTTC
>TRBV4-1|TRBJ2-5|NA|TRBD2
CASSQGGAPGGTQYF
TGCGCCAGCAGCCAAGGTGGGGCCCCGGGGGGGACCCAGTACTTC
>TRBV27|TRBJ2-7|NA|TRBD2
CASSSSREAIYEQYF
TGTGCCAGCAGTTCCTCGCGGGAGGCGATATACGAGCAGTACTTC
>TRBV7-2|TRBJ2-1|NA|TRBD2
CASSLVSGRYNEQFF
TGTGCCAGCAGCTTAGTTAGCGGGAGGTACAATGAGCAGTTCTTC
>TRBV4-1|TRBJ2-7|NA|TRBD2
CASSSYPWREGRNEQYF
TGCGCCAGCAGCTCATACCCATGGAGGGAGGGCCGAAACGAGCAGTACTTC
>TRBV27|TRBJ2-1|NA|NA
CASSLSSHLGNEQFF
TGTGCCAGCAGTTTATCGTCCCATCTCGGTAATGAGCAGTTCTTC
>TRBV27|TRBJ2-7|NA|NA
CASSLSPASSYEQYF
TGTGCCAGCAGTTTGTCCCCCGCGAGCTCCTACGAGCAGTACTTC
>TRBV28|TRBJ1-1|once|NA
CASIPGGEEWSAEAFF
TGTGCCAGCATCCCCGGGGGTGAGGAGTGGTCAGCTGAAGCTTTCTTT
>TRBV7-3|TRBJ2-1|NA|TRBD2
CASSLGLGPNEQFF
TGTGCCAGCAGCTTAGGACTAGGTCCCAATGAGCAGTTCTTC
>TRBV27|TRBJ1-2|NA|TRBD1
CASSLHGNIRGPLYYGYTF
TGTGCCAGCAGTTTACACGGTAATATTAGGGGGCCGCTTTACTATGGCTACACCTTC
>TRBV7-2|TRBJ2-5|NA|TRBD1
CASSYRGQGLETQYF
TGTGCCAGCAGCTATAGGGGACAGGGGCTGGAGACCCAGTACTTC
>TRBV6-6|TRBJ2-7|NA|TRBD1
CASSLGQGGSYEQYF
TGTGCCAGCAGCCTGGGACAGGGAGGAAGCTACGAGCAGTACTTC
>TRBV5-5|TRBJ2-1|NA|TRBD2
CASTPSGGSYNEQFF
TGTGCCAGCACCCCTAGCGGAGGCTCCTACAATGAGCAGTTCTTC
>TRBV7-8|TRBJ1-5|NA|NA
CASSSRGNVNQPQHF
TGTGCCAGCAGCAGCAGAGGGAACGTTAATCAGCCCCAGCATTTT
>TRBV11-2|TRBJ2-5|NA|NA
CASSYERGGGETQYF
TGTGCCAGCAGCTATGAACGGGGTGGGGGGGAGACCCAGTACTTC
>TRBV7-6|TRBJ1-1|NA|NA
CASSSDPGDTEAFF
TGTGCCAGCAGCTCCGACCCAGGTGATACTGAAGCTTTCTTT
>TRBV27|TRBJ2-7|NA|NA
CASSPAAAGYEQYF
TGTGCCAGCAGTCCCGCTGCAGCAGGGTACGAGCAGTACTTC